Each of the 18 T cell receptor beta chains below was sequenced from the same sample in a study of cytomegalovirus exposure and HLA in healthy donors. PCR involved 60 Vbeta and 13 Jbeta primers. Measured with immunoSEQ multiplex PCR; TCRdb has only the in-frame clones, and not every one. Here the sample spans under 200,000 clones, approximately 78% being singletons. Sequenced input: PBMCs. The origin of the receptors is a woman between 18 and 29 years old in good health and CMV-seronegative.

The rearrangement uses TRBV27 and TRBJ1-1; possible D gene TRBD1, 6 bases. This CDR3 comprises 14 residues. Deletions cut 8 bases from V and 5 bases from J, with 18 bases between. Germline CDR1 MNHEY, CDR2 SMNVEV (reference sequence). CDR3 DNA sequence: TGTGCCAGCCTACGGGCGGGGGGCGAGACTGAAGCTTTCTTT. Its protein product is CASLRAGGETEAFF.

The chain links TRBV5-1 to TRBJ2-3, with TRBD1 matching 8 bases. The J segment lost 2 bases and the V segment lost 4 bases, leaving 6 bases of the junction unmatched. The CDR3 length is 15 residues. CDR1 and CDR2 (germline): SGHRS, YFSETQ. The chain's CDR3 is CASSGGQEYTDTQYF. The CDR3 DNA is TGCGCCAGCAGCGGGGGACAGGAATACACAGATACGCAGTATTTT.

This clone turned up a few times. This sequence joins TRBV27 and TRBJ2-6, with D possibly TRBD1 on 6 matching bases. The germline V gene encodes CDR1 MNHEY and CDR2 SMNVEV (reference sequence). This CDR3 has 15 residues. V was trimmed by 2 bases and J by 2 bases, leaving 7 bases between them. The chain's CDR3 is CASSLGGAGANVLTF. The CDR3 bases are TGTGCCAGCAGTTTAGGGGGCGCTGGGGCCAACGTCCTGACTTTC.

The V call is TRBV2, the J call TRBJ1-1, with 7 positions matching TRBD1. Per the germline V gene, CDR1 is SNHLY and CDR2 is FYNNEI. The CDR3 spans 16 residues. Trimming at V came to 8 bases and at J to 2 bases, leaving 14 bases not matched to a gene. This chain's CDR3 is CASGTHLNRGNTEAFF. The CDR3 nucleotides are TGTGCCAGCGGAACCCACCTAAACAGGGGAAACACTGAAGCTTTCTTT.

CDR3 in DNA: TGTGCCAGCAGCTCATTCCGGACAGGGGTCACAGATACGCAGTATTTT. Its translation is CASSSFRTGVTDTQYF. The chain links TRBV5-6 to TRBJ2-3, with 9 nucleotides matching TRBD1. CDR3 size: 16 residues. Germline trimming cut 3 bases from V and 2 bases from J; bases unmatched to any gene: 7. Germline CDR1 reads SGHDT; CDR2 reads YYEEEE.

The V call is TRBV6-4, the J call TRBJ1-1; D remains ambiguous. The length of the CDR3 is 14 residues. Germline values: CDR1 MRHNA, CDR2 SNTAGT. Trimming took off 2 bases at V and 1 base at J, with 8 bases between the two ends. The CDR3 loop is CASSDPGQNTEAFF. The CDR3 DNA follows: TGTGCCAGCAGTGACCCCGGTCAGAACACTGAAGCTTTCTTT.

The chain is built from TRBV6-6 and TRBJ2-7; maybe TRBD2 (7 bases). V shed 2 bases and J shed 12 bases, with 11 bases lying between them. The CDR3 is made up of 11 amino acids. CDR1 is MNHNY, CDR2 SVGAGI, per germline (reference sequence). The chain's CDR3 is CASSYGGAGYF. The CDR3 DNA follows: TGTGCCAGCAGTTACGGGGGGGCCGGGTACTTC.

This rearrangement joins TRBV29-1 to TRBJ2-5; D may be TRBD2 (7 bases). This CDR3 contains 14 residues. Germline V gene lookup returns CDR1 SQVTM and CDR2 ANQGSEA. The V gene lost 6 bases and the J gene lost 2 bases, with 16 bases spanning the gap. This CDR3 reads CSVGRGGNQETQYF. The CDR3 region has the DNA TGCAGCGTAGGGAGGGGGGGGAATCAAGAGACCCAGTACTTC.

The rearrangement links TRBV7-6 to TRBJ2-7; 10 bases are shared with TRBD1. CDR1 and CDR2 from the germline V gene are SGHVS and FNYEAQ. The CDR3 extends over 14 amino acids. V lost 5 bases to trimming and J lost 6 bases; unmatched junction nucleotides: 7. The CDR3 DNA reads TGTGCCAGCAGCACCGGGACAGGGGATCTCGAGCAGTACTTC. Translating gives CASSTGTGDLEQYF.

The rearrangement links TRBV7-9 to TRBJ2-7, with TRBD1 matching over 8 bases. Losses at the gene ends were 4 bases for V and 2 bases for J; bases not matched to a gene: 4. Germline V gene data show CDR1 as SEHNR and CDR2 as FQNEAQ (reference sequence). The CDR3 totals 14 residues. CDR3: CASSSGQGPYEQYF. The CDR3 nucleotides read TGTGCCAGCAGCTCTGGACAGGGCCCCTACGAGCAGTACTTC. Combining the CDR3 with reference TRBV7-9 and TRBJ2-7 gives the whole variable domain DTGVSQNPRHKITKRGQNVTFRCDPISEHNRLYWYRQTLGQGPEFLTYFQNEAQLEKSRLLSDRFSAERPKGSFSTLEIQRTEQGDSAMYLCASSSGQGPYEQYFGPGTRLTVT.

The table lists this clone with a count of one. The J gene is TRBJ2-7, the V gene TRBV7-9; unclear D gene. V lost 5 bases to trimming and J lost 4 bases, with 18 bases between them. Germline lookup yields CDR1 SEHNR and CDR2 FQNEAQ (reference sequence). The CDR3 is made up of 15 amino acids. The CDR3 loop is CASSGGDALTYEQYF. CDR3 sequence (DNA): TGTGCCAGCAGCGGTGGAGACGCACTTACGTACGAGCAGTACTTC.

The V call is TRBV15, the J call TRBJ2-7; TRBD2 matches 10 bases. V gave up 4 bases and J gave up 2 bases; unmatched junction bases: 5. The CDR3 runs to 15 residues. CDR1 is LNHNV, CDR2 YYDKDF, per germline (reference sequence). The CDR3 here is CATSTGTSEAYEQYF. The CDR3 nucleotides read TGTGCCACCAGCACCGGGACTAGCGAAGCCTACGAGCAGTACTTC.

The chain is built from TRBV28 and TRBJ2-7, with TRBD2 identical over 7 bases. This CDR3 comprises 14 residues. The germline CDR1 and CDR2 sequences are MDHEN and SYDVKM. V lost 7 bases to trimming and J lost 4 bases; unmatched junction nucleotides: 10. The CDR3 region is CASTFGGFVYEQYF. The DNA of the CDR3 is TGTGCCAGCACCTTCGGGGGGTTTGTTTACGAGCAGTACTTC.

CDR3 amino acids: CASSFKVTGPSYQETQYF. The CDR3, as DNA: TGTGCCAGCAGCTTTAAGGTCACAGGGCCTTCGTACCAAGAGACCCAGTACTTC. The rearrangement joins TRBV7-9 to TRBJ2-5; possibly TRBD1 for D (6 bases). The CDR3 is 18 residues long. Trimming stripped 3 bases from V and 0 bases from J, with 20 bases between. Per germline, CDR1 SEHNR and CDR2 FQNEAQ (reference sequence).

The chain couples TRBV19 to TRBJ1-3; D unclear. V dropped 7 bases and J dropped 0 bases, with 10 bases sitting between them. The CDR3 consists of 14 residues. Germline lookup yields CDR1 LNHDA and CDR2 SQIVND (reference sequence). The CDR3 sequence: CASIEGHSGNTIYF. Here the CDR3 DNA reads TGTGCCAGTATAGAGGGCCACTCTGGAAACACCATATATTTT. Combining the CDR3 with reference TRBV19 and TRBJ1-3 gives the whole variable domain DGGITQSPKYLFRKEGQNVTLSCEQNLNHDAMYWYRQDPGQGLRLIYYSQIVNDFQKGDIAEGYSVSREKKESFPLTVTSAQKNPTAFYLCASIEGHSGNTIYFGEGSWLTVV.

The V call is TRBV13, the J call TRBJ2-1; weak D call: TRBD2 (5 bases). CDR3 length: 15 residues. V was shortened by 4 bases and J by 4 bases, with 14 bases between the two germline ends. Germline CDR1 is PRHDT and CDR2 is FYEKMQ (reference sequence). In DNA, the CDR3 is TGTGCCAGCAGCTACTCGGACGGGAAATACAATGAGCAGTTCTTC. Translation gives CASSYSDGKYNEQFF.

The chain has TRBV5-1 and TRBJ1-1, with no clear D. CDR3 length equals 14 residues. CDR1 is SGHRS and CDR2 is YFSETQ in the germline V gene. Trimming removed 4 bases from V and 1 base from J, with 11 bases in between. CDR3 in DNA: TGCGCCAGCAGCCCCGGACGGGAGAACACTGAAGCTTTCTTT. Amino acid sequence: CASSPGRENTEAFF.

The chain links TRBV10-2 to TRBJ2-7, with 10 nucleotides matching TRBD1. The CDR3 runs to 14 residues. Germline CDR1 WSHSY, CDR2 SAAADI. After removal of 3 bases from V and 4 bases from J, the junction contained 3 bases not matched to a gene. CDR3: CASSDDRGRYEQYF. In DNA form, the CDR3 reads TGCGCCAGCAGTGACGACAGGGGGCGGTACGAGCAGTACTTC.